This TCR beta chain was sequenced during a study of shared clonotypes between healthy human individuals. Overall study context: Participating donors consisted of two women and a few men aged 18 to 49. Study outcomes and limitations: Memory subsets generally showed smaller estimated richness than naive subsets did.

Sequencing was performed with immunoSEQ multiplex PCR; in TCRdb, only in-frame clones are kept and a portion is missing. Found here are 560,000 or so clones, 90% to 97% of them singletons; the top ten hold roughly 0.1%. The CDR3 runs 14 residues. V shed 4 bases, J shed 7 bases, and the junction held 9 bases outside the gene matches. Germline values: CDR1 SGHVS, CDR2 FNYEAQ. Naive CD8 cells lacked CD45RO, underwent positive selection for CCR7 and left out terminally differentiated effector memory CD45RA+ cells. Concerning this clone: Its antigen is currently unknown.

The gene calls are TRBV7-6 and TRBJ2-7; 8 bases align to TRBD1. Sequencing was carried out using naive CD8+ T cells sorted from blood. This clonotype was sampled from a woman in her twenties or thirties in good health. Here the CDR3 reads CASSSGTGAGEQYF. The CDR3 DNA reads TGTGCCAGCAGCTCAGGGACAGGTGCGGGGGAGCAGTACTTC.